The entry that follows covers one TCR beta chain sequence. As yet, its antigen is unknown. The CDR3 loop spans 17 amino acids. Germline V gene lookup returns CDR1 SGDLS and CDR2 YYNGEE. The V segment lost 4 bases and the J segment 0 bases; nucleotides outside the gene matches: 9. TCRdb's copy holds only in-frame clones and misses some; the assay was immunoSEQ multiplex PCR. The table lists roughly 120,000 clones, around 92% of them singletons, with approximately 4.2% in the top ten. The sample comes from a study of T cell responses to AZD1222 COVID-19 vaccine. Study in general: Second doses at about 4 or about 12 weeks were pooled.

Study-wide results and limits: The study reported that nearly half of spike-specific TCRs target unmutated variant regions.

The TCR sequence derives from an adult in good health. The source material was peripheral blood, sampled on day 0 of AZD1222 vaccination. The chain joins TRBV9 to TRBJ1-3, with TRBD1 identical over 8 bases. This CDR3 is CASSTQGGDYSGNTIYF. The CDR3, as DNA: TGTGCCAGCAGCACACAGGGGGGAGATTACTCTGGAAACACCATATATTTT.